The sample holds a few counts of the clone carrying this TCR beta chain. The antigen is not known. This sample stems from a study of molecular identifiers for immune sequencing clone quantification. Study results and caveats: Clones that exceeded 20 RNA copies held over 99% of effector molecules, yet under 1% in naive cells.

Bulk TCR library preparation followed previously described methods with listed TCR primers. TCRdb fed the PCR reads into MiXCR, producing one record per CDR3 protein. The table includes some 41,000 distinct CDR3 sequences, about 24% detected once. Germline V gene data show CDR1 as SQVTM and CDR2 as ANQGSEA. After removal of 4 bases from V and 1 base from J, the junction contained 7 bases not matched to a gene. CDR3 length: 14 amino acids. The sample comprised naive CD8+ T cells from blood, with Jurkat cell RNA spiked in. Described subset: FACS-sorted CD8+CD4-CCR7+CD45RA+ naive T cells. The receptor was derived from a human donor in good health. Some libraries in this study had Jurkat cell RNA spiked in. The chain uses TRBV29-1 and TRBJ2-7; 7 positions match TRBD2. CDR3 sequence (DNA): TGCAGCGTTGTACTCCTGGGGGGGTCCTACGAGCAGTACTTC. This sequence encodes CSVVLLGGSYEQYF.